This TCR beta chain was captured by sequencing in a study of shared clonotypes between healthy human individuals. Measured with immunoSEQ multiplex PCR; TCRdb has only the in-frame clones, and not every one. The table records over 2,000,000 clones, around 93% of them present only once. V lost 0 bases and J 8 bases, leaving 16 bases between the germline ends. Germline CDR1 is MGHRA and CDR2 is YSYEKL. This CDR3 spans 15 amino acids. It was CD45RO-negative cells, positively selected for CCR7, that made up naive CD8 cells, with terminally differentiated effector memory CD45RA+ cells excluded. The receptor was derived from a man aged 18 to 29 in good health. Some clones in this sample may be carry-over from other donors' samples. This chain uses TRBV4-1 with TRBJ1-2, with TRBD1 as a possible D gene (5 bases). Sequencing was performed on naive CD8+ T cells from PBMCs. CDR3 amino acids: CASSQDGWPGRGYTF. CDR3 DNA: TGCGCCAGCAGCCAAGATGGGTGGCCAGGGAGAGGCTACACCTTC.